This T cell receptor beta chain came from a study of Graves' ophthalmopathy and Graves' hyperthyroidism. Overall study results and limits: The model forecast ophthalmopathy progression, reaching roughly 70% sensitivity and around 75% specificity. Most thyroid clonotypes expanded beyond 0.001 frequency were also found in blood.

On this clonotype itself: Antigen specificity is unknown.

V lost 3 bases and J lost 5, with 13 bases in between. The CDR3 loop spans 14 amino acids. Amplification of the TCR beta CDR3 regions used RNA transcripts (as template). The first round was an RT-PCR with HTBI primers, and the second round was a multiplex PCR. MiXCR, run by TCRdb on the multiplex PCR reads, gives a single entry per CDR3 protein. The data show more than 1,000,000 distinct CDR3 sequences, about 35% seen once. Diagnostic conclusions were grounded in clinical symptoms, serum thyroxine, TRAb, thyroid ultrasound and orbital computed tomography. The sample comprised peripheral blood or thyroid tissue (not recorded which). This receptor was obtained from an adult man with Graves' hyperthyroidism. The chain links TRBV12-3 or TRBV12-4 to TRBJ2-5, with D possibly matching TRBD1 (5 bases). The CDR3 nucleotides are TGTGCCAGCAGTTTGGACAAAAATAGGGAGACCCAGTACTTC. This encodes CASSLDKNRETQYF.